This passage covers 4 T cell receptor beta chains from one sample sequenced in a study of blood T cell repertoires in COVID-19. TCRdb's table, derived via immunoSEQ multiplex PCR, lists solely in-frame clones and lacks some. The sample carries a few hundred thousand clones, 90% recorded once. The sequenced sample was PBMCs or T cells enriched from blood (not recorded which). The receptor source for this set is a man younger than 45 who had been exposed to COVID-19.

This chain uses TRBV7-2 with TRBJ1-5; 9 bases are shared with TRBD1. Germline V CDR1 and CDR2: SGHTA, FQGNSA. V dropped 5 bases and J dropped 6; count of bases not matched to a gene: 8. The CDR3 consists of 15 residues. CDR3 sequence reads: CASSLGQGFGQPQHF. The CDR3 DNA sequence: TGTGCCAGCAGCCTTGGACAGGGGTTCGGTCAGCCCCAGCATTTT.

The sample holds one count of this clone. This chain connects TRBV19 to TRBJ1-4; a possible D gene is TRBD1 (6 bases). There are 13 residues in the CDR3. V dropped 8 bases and J dropped 4 bases, with 11 bases sitting between them. Germline assignment: CDR1 LNHDA and CDR2 SQIVND (reference sequence). The DNA of the CDR3 is TGTGCCAGTGGACAGTTACTTAATGAAAAACTGTTTTTT. Translating gives CASGQLLNEKLFF.

The J gene is TRBJ2-5, the V gene TRBV30; TRBD2 is a possible D gene (6 bases). V lost 5 bases, J lost 4 bases, and 11 bases lay in between. Germline CDR1 is GTSNPN and CDR2 is SVGIG (reference sequence). This CDR3 has 12 residues. CDR3 nucleotide sequence: TGTGCCTGGGGGGTGGGGGGAGAGACCCAGTACTTC. It specifies CAWGVGGETQYF.

The rearrangement joins TRBV7-9 to TRBJ2-2; 7 positions agree with TRBD1. With 5 bases clipped from V and 6 bases from J, the junction kept 3 bases outside the gene matches. The CDR3 is made up of 13 amino acids. Per germline, CDR1 SEHNR and CDR2 FQNEAQ (reference sequence). The CDR3 coding sequence is TGTGCCAGCAGCCTTACAGGGGCCGGGGAGCTGTTTTTT. It encodes CASSLTGAGELFF.